A selection of T cell receptor beta chains follows, all from one sample in a study of blood T cell repertoires in COVID-19. Clones were sequenced by immunoSEQ multiplex PCR, and TCRdb holds only the in-frame ones, with some missing. The sample holds approximately 290,000 clones, 85% to 90% seen once. Material: peripheral blood. The origin of the receptors is a man between 25 and 39 years old with acute or convalescent COVID-19. The conserved cysteine and the conserved F or W are not part of the CDR3 here.

V,J,CDR3
TRBV5-8,TRBJ2-6,ASSTRKIGANVLT
TRBV9,TRBJ2-2,ASSPHLGAGGTTGELF
TRBV6-6,TRBJ1-2,ASSPVGDYGYT
TRBV6-5,TRBJ1-1,ASREGARNTEAF
TRBV5-1,TRBJ1-6,ASSLEIGLSPLH
TRBV5-1,TRBJ2-1,ASSFLSVDEQF
TRBV7-9,TRBJ1-2,ASSHNRGHGYT
TRBV18,TRBJ2-5,ASSSLRSQETQY
TRBV14,TRBJ2-2,ASSPVGRGITGELF
TRBV28,TRBJ2-1,ASSLLRGLAENNEQF
TRBV28,TRBJ1-1,ASSLVGGRTEAF
TRBV5-4,TRBJ1-1,ASSPRQGINTEAF
TRBV2,TRBJ1-5,ASSGNVRNQPQH
TRBV5-1,TRBJ1-1,ASSLRQDMNTEAF
TRBV7-9,TRBJ1-1,ASSGIRDTNTEAF
TRBV5-6,TRBJ2-6,ASSHWTLGSNVLT
TRBV21-1,TRBJ2-7,ASSKALADLYEQY
TRBV6-2/TRBV6-3,TRBJ2-2,ASSSLVPGELF
TRBV11-2,TRBJ2-3,ASENSGVPTDTQY
TRBV6-5,TRBJ2-3,ASKRGGQQDTQY
TRBV27,TRBJ1-4,ASSRAGEIREKLF
TRBV28,TRBJ2-2,ASSLVQTGELF
TRBV7-2,TRBJ1-1,ASSWDSTNTEAF
TRBV4-2,TRBJ2-1,ASSGQGYTDNEQF